These T cell receptor beta chains were read from a single sample in a study of CD8 T cells in ankylosing spondylitis. TCRdb analysed the 5' RACE reads with MiXCR anew, one entry per CDR3 protein. The sample contains over 450,000 distinct CDR3 sequences, roughly 13% of which appear only once. The sequencing sample was made of blood, either unsorted or a sorted T cell fraction (not recorded which). The receptors come from a male donor with ankylosing spondylitis. Both conserved end residues are part of each CDR3. The order of the fields is V gene, D gene, J gene, clone size, CDR3 protein, CDR3 DNA. D genes are given only for firm matches. Clone size is stated in some rows and not others, as once, few, many or a class when expanded.

V: TRBV2; D: .; J: TRBJ2-7; size: .; CDR3: CASSGRDHLSSYEQYF; DNA: TGTGCCAGCAGTGGGCGGGACCACTTGAGCTCCTACGAGCAGTACTTC
V: TRBV6-1; D: .; J: TRBJ2-1; size: .; CDR3: CASTISGLEQFF; DNA: TGTGCCAGCACCATTAGTGGTCTGGAGCAGTTCTTC
V: TRBV5-6; D: .; J: TRBJ2-7; size: few; CDR3: CASSSVSYSYEQYF; DNA: TGTGCCAGCAGCTCTGTAAGTTACTCCTACGAGCAGTACTTC
V: TRBV11-2; D: TRBD2; J: TRBJ2-3; size: .; CDR3: CASSRTSPGTDTQYF; DNA: TGTGCCAGCAGCCGGACTAGCCCAGGCACAGATACGCAGTATTTT
V: TRBV27; D: .; J: TRBJ2-4; size: .; CDR3: CASSKQKFLGRPGKNIQYF; DNA: TGTGCCAGCAGTAAACAAAAGTTCTTAGGAAGGCCCGGCAAAAACATTCAGTACTTC
V: TRBV12-3/TRBV12-4; D: .; J: TRBJ2-2; size: .; CDR3: CASRQTESTGELFF; DNA: TGTGCCAGCAGACAGACCGAATCTACCGGGGAGCTGTTTTTT
V: TRBV20-1; D: .; J: TRBJ2-2; size: few; CDR3: CSTLAPTNTGELFF; DNA: TGCAGTACTCTAGCGCCTACTAACACCGGGGAGCTGTTTTTT
V: TRBV11-2; D: TRBD2; J: TRBJ2-5; size: .; CDR3: CASSLGRLAGLQETQYF; DNA: TGTGCCAGCAGCTTAGGGCGACTAGCGGGGCTACAAGAGACCCAGTACTTC
V: TRBV12-3/TRBV12-4; D: .; J: TRBJ2-2; size: few; CDR3: CASSSGAVQGSGELFF; DNA: TGTGCCAGCAGTTCAGGCGCCGTTCAGGGATCCGGGGAGCTGTTTTTT
V: TRBV5-1; D: .; J: TRBJ2-5; size: .; CDR3: CASQKQGGETQYF; DNA: TGCGCCAGTCAGAAACAGGGAGGAGAGACCCAGTACTTC
V: TRBV5-1; D: .; J: TRBJ2-1; size: many; CDR3: CASSLLGSGAPGQFF; DNA: TGCGCCAGCAGCTTACTTGGGTCAGGCGCCCCTGGCCAGTTCTTC
V: TRBV29-1; D: .; J: TRBJ1-3; size: few; CDR3: CSVVTAGLGNTIYF; DNA: TGCAGCGTTGTCACAGCGGGATTAGGAAACACCATATATTTT
V: TRBV15; D: .; J: TRBJ2-7; size: .; CDR3: CATSRGDRQVAYEQYF; DNA: TGTGCCACCAGCAGAGGGGACCGACAGGTCGCCTACGAGCAGTACTTC
V: TRBV20-1; D: .; J: TRBJ2-5; size: .; CDR3: CSARDGKGWETQYF; DNA: TGCAGTGCTAGAGATGGCAAGGGGTGGGAGACCCAGTACTTC
V: TRBV20-1; D: .; J: TRBJ2-1; size: .; CDR3: CSARAFPAVGSYNEQFF; DNA: TGCAGTGCTAGAGCCTTCCCCGCGGTGGGCTCCTACAATGAGCAGTTCTTC
V: TRBV14; D: TRBD2; J: TRBJ2-1; size: .; CDR3: CASSPLGVSGENEQFF; DNA: TGTGCCAGCAGCCCCCTGGGAGTAAGCGGGGAGAATGAGCAGTTCTTC
V: TRBV5-5; D: .; J: TRBJ2-1; size: few; CDR3: CASRSLGRNEQFF; DNA: TGTGCCAGCAGGAGTCTAGGGCGAAATGAGCAGTTCTTC
V: TRBV6-1; D: .; J: TRBJ1-5; size: .; CDR3: CATRRDRGNQPQHF; DNA: TGTGCCACACGCAGGGATCGGGGCAATCAGCCCCAGCATTTT
V: TRBV20-1; D: TRBD2; J: TRBJ2-3; size: few; CDR3: CSARGPGLAGGTDTQYF; DNA: TGCAGTGCTAGGGGTCCGGGACTAGCGGGAGGAACAGATACGCAGTATTTT
V: TRBV7-8; D: TRBD2; J: TRBJ2-1; size: few; CDR3: CASSLVGRESGRTYNEQFF; DNA: TGTGCCAGCAGCTTAGTAGGCAGGGAGAGCGGGAGGACCTACAATGAGCAGTTCTTC
V: TRBV20-1; D: TRBD2; J: TRBJ2-1; size: few; CDR3: CSATSGSREQFF; DNA: TGCAGTGCTACTAGCGGGAGTCGTGAGCAGTTCTTC
V: TRBV20-1; D: TRBD2; J: TRBJ2-1; size: few; CDR3: CSATTSGRSNEQFF; DNA: TGCAGTGCAACGACTAGCGGGAGGTCGAATGAGCAGTTCTTC
V: TRBV20-1; D: TRBD2; J: TRBJ2-2; size: many; CDR3: CSARGSGRGVGELFF; DNA: TGCAGTGCTCGTGGAAGCGGGAGAGGAGTCGGGGAGCTGTTTTTT
V: TRBV27; D: .; J: TRBJ1-1; size: .; CDR3: CASSPVRQTEAFF; DNA: TGTGCCAGCAGTCCCGTAAGGCAAACTGAAGCTTTCTTT
V: TRBV2; D: TRBD2; J: TRBJ2-5; size: few; CDR3: CATWEGSQETQYF; DNA: TGTGCCACCTGGGAGGGGAGCCAAGAGACCCAGTACTTC
V: TRBV20-1; D: TRBD1; J: TRBJ2-2; size: .; CDR3: CSARPPGTVNTGELFF; DNA: TGCAGTGCTAGACCACCGGGGACAGTTAACACCGGGGAGCTGTTTTTT
V: TRBV30; D: .; J: TRBJ2-3; size: once; CDR3: CAWSVGWPGAGTDTQYF; DNA: TGTGCCTGGAGTGTAGGGTGGCCGGGAGCAGGCACAGATACGCAGTATTTT
V: TRBV12-3/TRBV12-4; D: TRBD1; J: TRBJ1-1; size: few; CDR3: CASRQHRGGTEAFF; DNA: TGTGCCAGCAGACAGCACAGGGGTGGCACTGAAGCTTTCTTT
V: TRBV7-9; D: .; J: TRBJ2-7; size: few; CDR3: CASSPRDVRSYEQYF; DNA: TGTGCCAGCAGCCCTCGGGACGTCCGCTCCTACGAGCAGTACTTC
V: TRBV3-1; D: .; J: TRBJ1-1; size: .; CDR3: CASSQPRDRHTEAFF; DNA: TGTGCCAGCAGCCAACCCCGGGACCGACACACTGAAGCTTTCTTT
V: TRBV25-1; D: .; J: TRBJ2-1; size: .; CDR3: CASSEYQGLEQFF; DNA: TGTGCCAGCAGTGAGTATCAGGGGTTAGAGCAGTTCTTC
V: TRBV5-5; D: TRBD2; J: TRBJ2-1; size: many; CDR3: CASSFSGSPHNEQFF; DNA: TGTGCCAGCAGCTTTAGCGGGAGTCCCCACAATGAGCAGTTCTTC
V: TRBV20-1; D: TRBD2; J: TRBJ2-1; size: .; CDR3: CSARVREFYNEQFF; DNA: TGCAGTGCTAGAGTGCGGGAGTTCTACAATGAGCAGTTCTTC
V: TRBV3-1; D: .; J: TRBJ2-7; size: many; CDR3: CASSPHPSANEQYF; DNA: TGTGCCAGCAGCCCCCACCCTAGCGCGAACGAGCAGTACTTC
V: TRBV27; D: .; J: TRBJ1-1; size: few; CDR3: CASSFRANTEAFF; DNA: TGTGCCAGCAGTTTCCGGGCGAACACTGAAGCTTTCTTT
V: TRBV7-6; D: .; J: TRBJ1-1; size: many; CDR3: CASSLMGTEAFF; DNA: TGTGCCAGCAGCTTAATGGGGACTGAAGCTTTCTTT
V: TRBV20-1; D: TRBD1; J: TRBJ1-5; size: many; CDR3: CSAREGQGDSQPQHF; DNA: TGCAGTGCTAGAGAGGGACAGGGGGACAGTCAGCCCCAGCATTTT
V: TRBV7-7; D: .; J: TRBJ2-5; size: few; CDR3: CASSPGGRSGPKTQYF; DNA: TGTGCCAGCAGCCCCGGGGGTAGGAGCGGTCCAAAGACCCAGTACTTC
V: TRBV5-1; D: TRBD2; J: TRBJ2-1; size: .; CDR3: CASSRTSDSSYNEQFF; DNA: TGCGCCAGCAGCAGGACTAGCGATAGCTCCTACAATGAGCAGTTCTTC
V: TRBV10-3; D: .; J: TRBJ1-2; size: .; CDR3: CAISGSQGYYGYTF; DNA: TGTGCCATCAGTGGGTCACAGGGTTACTATGGCTACACCTTC